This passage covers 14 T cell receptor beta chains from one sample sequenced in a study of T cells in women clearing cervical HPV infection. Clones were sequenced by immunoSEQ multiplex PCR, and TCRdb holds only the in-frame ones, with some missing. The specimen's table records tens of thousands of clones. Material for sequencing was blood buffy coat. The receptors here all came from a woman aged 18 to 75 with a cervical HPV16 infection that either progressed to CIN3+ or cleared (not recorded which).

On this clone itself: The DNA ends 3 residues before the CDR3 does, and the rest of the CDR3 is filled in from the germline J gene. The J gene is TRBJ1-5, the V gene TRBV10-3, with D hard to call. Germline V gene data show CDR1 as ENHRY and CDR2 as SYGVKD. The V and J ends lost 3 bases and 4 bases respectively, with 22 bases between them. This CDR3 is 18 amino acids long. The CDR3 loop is CAISDPRSDTPDNQPQHF. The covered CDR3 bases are TGTGCCATCAGTGACCCAAGGTCCGACACGCCCGATAATCAGCCC.

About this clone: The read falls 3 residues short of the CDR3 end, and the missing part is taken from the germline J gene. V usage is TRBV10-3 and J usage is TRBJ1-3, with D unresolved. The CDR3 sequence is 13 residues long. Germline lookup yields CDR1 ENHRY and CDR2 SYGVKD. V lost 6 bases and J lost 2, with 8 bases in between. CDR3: CAIRASAGNTIYF. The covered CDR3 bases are TGTGCCATCAGGGCATCCGCTGGAAACACC.

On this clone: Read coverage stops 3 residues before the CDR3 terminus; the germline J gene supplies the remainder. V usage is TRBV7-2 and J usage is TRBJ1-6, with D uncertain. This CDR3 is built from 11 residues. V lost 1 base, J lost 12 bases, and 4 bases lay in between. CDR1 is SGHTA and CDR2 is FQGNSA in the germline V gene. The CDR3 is CASSLGVPLHF. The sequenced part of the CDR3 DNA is TGTGCCAGCAGCTTAGGCGTACCC.

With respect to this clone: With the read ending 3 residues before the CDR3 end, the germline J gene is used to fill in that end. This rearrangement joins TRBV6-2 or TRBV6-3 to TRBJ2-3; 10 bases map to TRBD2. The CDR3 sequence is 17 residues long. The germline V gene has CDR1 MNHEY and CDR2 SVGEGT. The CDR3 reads CASSSQFSGGHQETQYF. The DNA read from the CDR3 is TGTGCCAGCAGTTCCCAATTTAGCGGGGGGCACCAAGAGACG.

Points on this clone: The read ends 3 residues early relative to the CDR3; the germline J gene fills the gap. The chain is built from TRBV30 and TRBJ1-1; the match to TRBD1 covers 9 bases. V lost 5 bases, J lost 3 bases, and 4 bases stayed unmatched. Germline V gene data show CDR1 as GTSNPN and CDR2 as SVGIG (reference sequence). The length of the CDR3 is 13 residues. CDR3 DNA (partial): TGTGCCTGGTCGGGACAGGGTGACACTGAA. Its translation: CAWSGQGDTE. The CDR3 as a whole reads CAWSGQGDTEAFF. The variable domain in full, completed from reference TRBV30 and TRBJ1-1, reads SQTIHQWPATLVQPVGSPLSLECTVEGTSNPNLYWYRQAAGRGLQLLFYSVGIGQISSEVPQNLSASRPQDRQFILSSKKLLLSDSGFYLCAWSGQGDTEAFFGQGTRLTVV.

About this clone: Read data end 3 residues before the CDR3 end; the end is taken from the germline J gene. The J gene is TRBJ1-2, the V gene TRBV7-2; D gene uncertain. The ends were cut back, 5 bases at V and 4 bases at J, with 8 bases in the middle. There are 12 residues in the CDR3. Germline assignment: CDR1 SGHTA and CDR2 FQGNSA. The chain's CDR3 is CASSKEVYGYTF. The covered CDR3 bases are TGTGCCAGCAGCAAAGAGGTCTATGGC.

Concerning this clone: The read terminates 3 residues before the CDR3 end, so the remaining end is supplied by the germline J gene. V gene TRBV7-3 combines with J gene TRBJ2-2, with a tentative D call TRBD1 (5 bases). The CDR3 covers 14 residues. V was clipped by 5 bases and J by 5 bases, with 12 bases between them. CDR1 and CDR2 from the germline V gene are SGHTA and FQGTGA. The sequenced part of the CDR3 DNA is TGTGCCAGCAGCCCACAGGTTGAGACCGGGGAG. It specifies CASSPQVETGE. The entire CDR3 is CASSPQVETGELFF.

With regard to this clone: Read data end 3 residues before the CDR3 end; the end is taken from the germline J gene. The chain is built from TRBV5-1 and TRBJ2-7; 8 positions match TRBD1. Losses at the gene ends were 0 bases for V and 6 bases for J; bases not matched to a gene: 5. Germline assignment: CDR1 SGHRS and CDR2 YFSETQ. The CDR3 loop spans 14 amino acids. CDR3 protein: CASSLDRGSGEQYF. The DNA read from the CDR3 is TGCGCCAGCAGCTTGGACAGGGGGTCAGGCGAG.

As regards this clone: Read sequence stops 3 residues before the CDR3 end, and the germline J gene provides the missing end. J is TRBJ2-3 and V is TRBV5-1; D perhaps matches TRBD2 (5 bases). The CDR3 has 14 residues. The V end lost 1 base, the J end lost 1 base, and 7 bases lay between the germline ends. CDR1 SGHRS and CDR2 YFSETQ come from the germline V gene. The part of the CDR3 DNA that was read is TGCGCCAGCAGCTTGTACGGGGGCACAGATACG. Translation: CASSLYGGTDT. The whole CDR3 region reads CASSLYGGTDTQYF. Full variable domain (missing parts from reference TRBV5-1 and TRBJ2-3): KAGVTQTPRYLIKTRGQQVTLSCSPISGHRSVSWYQQTPGQGLQFLFEYFSETQRNKGNFPGRFSGRQFSNSRSEMNVSTLELGDSALYLCASSLYGGTDTQYFGPGTRLTVL.

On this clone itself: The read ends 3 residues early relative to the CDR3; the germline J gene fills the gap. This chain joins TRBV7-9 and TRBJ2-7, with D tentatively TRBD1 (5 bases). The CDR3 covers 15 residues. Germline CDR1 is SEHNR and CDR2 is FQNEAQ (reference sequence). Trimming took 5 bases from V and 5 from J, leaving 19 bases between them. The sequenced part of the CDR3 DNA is TGTGCCAGCAGCCCGCGGACGGTGCAGGGCCACGAG. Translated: CASSPRTVQGHE. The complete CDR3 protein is CASSPRTVQGHEQYF.

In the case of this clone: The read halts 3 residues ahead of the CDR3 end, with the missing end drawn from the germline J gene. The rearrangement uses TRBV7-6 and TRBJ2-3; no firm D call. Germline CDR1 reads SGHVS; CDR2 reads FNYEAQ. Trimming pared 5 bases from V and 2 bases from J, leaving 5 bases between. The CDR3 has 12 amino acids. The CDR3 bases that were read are TGTGCCAGCAGCACACACACAGATACG. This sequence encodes CASSTHTDT. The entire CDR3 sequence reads CASSTHTDTQYF.

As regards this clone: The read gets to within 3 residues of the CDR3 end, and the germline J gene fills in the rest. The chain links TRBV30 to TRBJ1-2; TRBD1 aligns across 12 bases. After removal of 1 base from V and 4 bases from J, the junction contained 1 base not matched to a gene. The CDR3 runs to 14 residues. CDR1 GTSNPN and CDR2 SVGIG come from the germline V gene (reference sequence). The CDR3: CAWSGGQGAYGYTF. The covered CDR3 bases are TGTGCCTGGAGTGGGGGACAGGGGGCCTATGGC.

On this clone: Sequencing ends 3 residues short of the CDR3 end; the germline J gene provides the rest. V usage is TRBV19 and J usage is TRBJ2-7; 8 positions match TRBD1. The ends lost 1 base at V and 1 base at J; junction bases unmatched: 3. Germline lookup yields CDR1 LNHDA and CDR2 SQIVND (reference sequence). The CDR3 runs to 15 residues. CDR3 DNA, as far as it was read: TGTGCCAGTAGTATAGGCACAGGGGGTTCCTACGAG. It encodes CASSIGTGGSYE. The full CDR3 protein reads CASSIGTGGSYEQYF.

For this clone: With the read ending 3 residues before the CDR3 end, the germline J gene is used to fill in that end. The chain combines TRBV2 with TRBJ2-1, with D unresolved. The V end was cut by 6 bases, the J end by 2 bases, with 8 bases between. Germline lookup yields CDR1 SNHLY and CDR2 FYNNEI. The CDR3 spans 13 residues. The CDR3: CASRKGPYNEQFF. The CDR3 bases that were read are TGTGCCAGCAGAAAAGGCCCCTACAATGAG.